These T cell receptor beta chains were read from a single sample in a study of shared clonotypes between healthy human individuals. Libraries were prepared by immunoSEQ multiplex PCR; TCRdb keeps only in-frame clonotypes and omits some of them. Of hundreds of thousands of clones listed, less than 85% were seen once; the top ten hold about 1.8%. The sequenced sample consisted of memory CD4+ T cells sorted from blood. These receptor sequences come from a woman under 40 in good health. CDR3s include the opening cysteine and the closing phenylalanine or tryptophan. D genes are given only for firm matches. Where a row states a size, it is once, few, many or the class of an expanded clone; other rows omit it.

>-|TRBV4-1|TRBJ1-4|TRBD1
TGCGCCAGCAGCGATCCAGGAACAGGGGGCCAAAAACTGTTTTTT
CASSDPGTGGQKLFF
>-|TRBV10-3|TRBJ1-4|TRBD1
TGTGCCATCAGTGGACAGGGGGATGAAAAACTGTTTTTT
CAISGQGDEKLFF
>-|TRBV5-4|TRBJ1-2|TRBD1
TGTGCCAGCAGCCCTGGGACAGGGGGTGGGTATGGCTACACCTTC
CASSPGTGGGYGYTF
>-|TRBV2|TRBJ1-1|TRBD1
TGTGCCAGCAGAAAGACAGGGGCTCTATTTGAAGCTTTCTTT
CASRKTGALFEAFF
>-|TRBV7-9|TRBJ2-7|TRBD1
TGTGCCAGCAGCTCCCCCGGGACAGGGTTTTACGAGCAGTACTTC
CASSSPGTGFYEQYF
>-|TRBV2|TRBJ2-7|TRBD2
TGTGCCAGCAGTGGGAGCAGGAGCGGGAGGGCAATGAGGGAGCAGTACTTC
CASSGSRSGRAMREQYF
>few|TRBV27|TRBJ1-1|TRBD1
TGTGCCAGAATAAAGGGGGCCAAAGCTTTCTTT
CARIKGAKAFF
>-|TRBV2|TRBJ2-7|-
TGTGCCAGCAGTGTTGGGACCCACGGGGGCGAGCAGTACTTC
CASSVGTHGGEQYF
>-|TRBV6-1|TRBJ1-2|-
TGTGCCAGCAGTGAAGAGGGCTTAGCTAACTATGGCTACACCTTC
CASSEEGLANYGYTF
>-|TRBV10-1|TRBJ1-5|-
TGCGCCAGCAGGGGACATTATAGCAATCAGCCCCAGCATTTT
CASRGHYSNQPQHF
>few|TRBV27|TRBJ2-7|TRBD2
TGTGCCAGCAGTTTTCGGGGGGGAACCTACGAGCAGTACTTC
CASSFRGGTYEQYF
>-|TRBV9|TRBJ2-1|TRBD2
TGTGCCAGCAGCGGGGAGGCTAGCGGTTACAATGAGCAGTTCTTC
CASSGEASGYNEQFF
>-|TRBV29-1|TRBJ1-2|-
TGCAGCGTTGAGGCCATCACGACCTACACCTTC
CSVEAITTYTF
>-|TRBV5-4|TRBJ2-7|-
TGTGCCAGCAGCTTCCCGAACATCCACGAGCAGTACTTC
CASSFPNIHEQYF
>-|TRBV19|TRBJ1-2|-
TGTGCCAGTAGGTGGGGTATCTATGGCTACACCTTC
CASRWGIYGYTF
>-|TRBV11-2|TRBJ2-2|TRBD2
TGTGCCAGCAGATCCCGGACTAGCGGGAGGGCCGGTGGTGGGGAGCTGTTTTTT
CASRSRTSGRAGGGELFF
>-|TRBV7-8|TRBJ1-4|-
TGTGCCAGCAGCTTAGAAGGGCAGAATAATGAAAAACTGTTTTTT
CASSLEGQNNEKLFF
>many|TRBV7-9|TRBJ2-5|-
TGTGCCAGCAGCTATGATCCCAATCAAGAGACCCAGTACTTC
CASSYDPNQETQYF
>-|TRBV18|TRBJ2-7|-
TGTGCCAGCTCACAACAGGGCTCCCAGGCCGAGCAGTACTTC
CASSQQGSQAEQYF
>-|TRBV5-4|TRBJ2-2|TRBD1
TGTGCCAGCAGCTTGGCGCCGGGACAGGGCGCCGGGGAGCTGTTTTTT
CASSLAPGQGAGELFF
>-|TRBV2|TRBJ2-7|TRBD2
TGTGCCAGCTTAGCGGGAGTCCCCTACGAGCAGTACTTC
CASLAGVPYEQYF
>-|TRBV2|TRBJ1-5|-
TGTGCCAGCAGTGAAGCCCTGTCCTCTCAGCCCCAGCATTTT
CASSEALSSQPQHF
>few|TRBV28|TRBJ2-1|TRBD1
TGTGCCAGCAGTTTGGGACAGGGATCCAATGAGCAGTTCTTC
CASSLGQGSNEQFF
>once|TRBV9|TRBJ2-1|-
TGTGCCAGCAGCCTCCTGTTGCACAATGAGCAGTTCTTC
CASSLLLHNEQFF
>-|TRBV4-1|TRBJ2-7|TRBD1
TGCGCCAGCAGCCAACCGGGACAGGGGCTCTACGAGCAGTACTTC
CASSQPGQGLYEQYF
>-|TRBV2|TRBJ2-1|TRBD1
TGTGCCAGCAGACTACAGGGGGTCTCCTACAATGAGCAGTTCTTC
CASRLQGVSYNEQFF
>-|TRBV5-1|TRBJ1-4|-
TGCGCCAGCAGCTTGCAGACCGGGAATGAAAAACTGTTTTTT
CASSLQTGNEKLFF
>-|TRBV6-6|TRBJ2-7|-
TGTGCCAGCAGCCCCCGGTCGGGGGCTACCTACGAGCAGTACTTC
CASSPRSGATYEQYF
>-|TRBV30|TRBJ1-5|-
TGTGCCTGGAGAGGGAGACAGGAGAATCAGCCCCAGCATTTT
CAWRGRQENQPQHF
>-|TRBV7-9|TRBJ1-5|-
TGTGCCAGCAGCTTAGGGGATGGGAGTAGCAATCAGCCCCAGCATTTT
CASSLGDGSSNQPQHF
>-|TRBV5-1|TRBJ2-3|-
TGCGCCAGCCATGGGCAGGTAGGGCTCGACGCCTTTAGCACAGATACGCAGTATTTT
CASHGQVGLDAFSTDTQYF
>-|TRBV2|TRBJ1-2|-
TGTGCCAGCAGTTATCCTGGGGGGTCCCTCTATGGCTACACCTTC
CASSYPGGSLYGYTF
>few|TRBV7-9|TRBJ1-5|-
TGTGCCAGCAGCTTAGGCGGTTTTGTAAAGGAGCCCCAGCATTTT
CASSLGGFVKEPQHF
>-|TRBV7-9|TRBJ1-3|-
TGTGCCAGCAGCTTATTGATGTATACGGGAGGAAACACCATATATTTT
CASSLLMYTGGNTIYF
>-|TRBV2|TRBJ1-6|-
TGTGCCAGCAGTGAAATCCGTCAGAGTAATTCACCCCTCCACTTT
CASSEIRQSNSPLHF
>few|TRBV5-1|TRBJ2-7|-
TGCGCCAGCAGCTTAAGCCGAGACCCTGCCCTTAGCTCCTACGAGCAGTACTTC
CASSLSRDPALSSYEQYF
>-|TRBV7-9|TRBJ2-2|TRBD1
TGTGCCAGCAGCTCAGGGGACAGAAACACCGGGGAGCTGTTTTTT
CASSSGDRNTGELFF
>once|TRBV6-1|TRBJ2-1|-
TGTGCCAGCAGTGAGTTAAGCGCCGCCTACAATGAGCAGTTCTTC
CASSELSAAYNEQFF
>-|TRBV5-4|TRBJ1-2|TRBD1
TGTGCCAGCAGCCGAGGACAGGGTAGGGACTTGGATGGCTACACCTTC
CASSRGQGRDLDGYTF
>-|TRBV28|TRBJ2-7|-
TGTGCCAGCAGTATAAACAGGAAAAGTAGCTACGAGCAGTACTTC
CASSINRKSSYEQYF
>-|TRBV5-5|TRBJ1-4|TRBD1
TGTGCCAGCAGCTGGACAGGGGAAAAACTGTTTTTT
CASSWTGEKLFF
>-|TRBV15|TRBJ2-2|-
TGTGCCACCGCGGGGAGGCCTTCGACAGGGCTTGGGACCGGGGAGCTGTTTTTT
CATAGRPSTGLGTGELFF
>-|TRBV27|TRBJ2-7|-
TGTGCCAGCAGTTTGTTTAGCGAGAGAATCTACGAGCAGTACTTC
CASSLFSERIYEQYF
>-|TRBV10-3|TRBJ2-5|TRBD1
TGTGCCATCAGCAAAACCGGGACAGCACAAGAGACCCAGTACTTC
CAISKTGTAQETQYF
>-|TRBV28|TRBJ2-3|-
TGTGCCAGCAGTCCCAACATAGGTCGCAACACAGATACGCAGTATTTT
CASSPNIGRNTDTQYF
>-|TRBV27|TRBJ2-1|-
TGTGCCAGCAGTGGGGGAGTCGGCTCCTACAATGAGCAGTTCTTC
CASSGGVGSYNEQFF
>-|TRBV29-1|TRBJ1-5|TRBD1
TGCAGCGTTGGCGACAGGGACAATCAGCCCCAGCATTTT
CSVGDRDNQPQHF
>once|TRBV5-1|TRBJ2-2|TRBD1
TGCGCCAGCAGCTTGGAGTCCAGGGGGCACACCGGGGAGCTGTTTTTT
CASSLESRGHTGELFF
>-|TRBV5-4|TRBJ2-2|-
TGTGCCAGCAGGCCGGGATTCAACACCGGGGAGCTGTTTTTT
CASRPGFNTGELFF
>-|TRBV10-2|TRBJ2-3|TRBD2
TGCGCCAGCAGGACACTAGCGGGAGGGCCGGATACGCAGTATTTT
CASRTLAGGPDTQYF
>-|TRBV28|TRBJ2-1|-
TGTGCCAGCACCCCTACGAAGGTACGCAGGGGTAATGAGCAGTTCTTC
CASTPTKVRRGNEQFF
>few|TRBV11-1|TRBJ2-1|-
TGTGCCAGCAGCAGGGGCCATGAGCAGTTCTTC
CASSRGHEQFF
>-|TRBV5-1|TRBJ2-3|-
TGCGCCAGCAGGGTCCCGGAGGATACGCAGTATTTT
CASRVPEDTQYF
>-|TRBV7-2|TRBJ1-2|-
TGTGCCAGCAGCTCCACGGGAGGGACCCGTAAATACTTCTATGGCTACACCTTC
CASSSTGGTRKYFYGYTF
>once|TRBV2|TRBJ2-5|-
TGTGCCAGCAGTGAGTGGGGCAGGGAAGAGACCCAGTACTTC
CASSEWGREETQYF
>few|TRBV5-5|TRBJ2-5|TRBD1
TGTGCCAGCAGCTTGCTCGGACAGGGGGAGACCCAGTACTTC
CASSLLGQGETQYF
>-|TRBV6-5|TRBJ2-4|-
TGTGCCAGCAGGCGGGACAGCAAAAACATTCAGTACTTC
CASRRDSKNIQYF
>-|TRBV19|TRBJ2-1|-
TGTGCCAGTAGTGGTGCTAGCGATGAGCAGTTCTTC
CASSGASDEQFF
>-|TRBV14|TRBJ2-7|TRBD1
TGTGCCAGCAGCCCCCTGGACAGGGGGCTCTACGAGCAGTACTTC
CASSPLDRGLYEQYF
>-|TRBV14|TRBJ1-4|-
TGTGCCAGCAGCCGATGGCAGAAAATTGCAACTAATGAAAAACTGTTTTTT
CASSRWQKIATNEKLFF